The 5 T cell receptor beta chains below come from one sample, sequenced in a study of CD8+CD57+ T cells in acquired aplastic anemia (dated by TCRdb to about 2018). Flow cytometry had shown CD8+CD57+ cell expansion in the patients selected for sequencing. Sequenced using an Illumina HiSeq 2000. Profiling of TCR beta VDJ combinations and CDR3 sequences used genomic DNA as the template. TCRdb trimmed the raw reads at Q25, called clones with MiXCR and kept productive beta chains. Rows with one shared CDR3 protein collapse into an entry with the most common genes and DNA. For this sample there are about 180,000 distinct CDR3 sequences; almost 50% appear just once. 10% to 15% of the sample rests with the top ten. Input material: sorted CD4+, CD8+, or CD8+CD57+ T cells (not recorded which) from PBMCs. These receptors were obtained from a human donor with aplastic anemia.

Worth noting for this clonotype: One end of the junction does not line up with germline, which may come from a read error. The rearrangement joins TRBV2 to TRBJ1-6; D gene uncertain. CDR1 is SNHLY and CDR2 is FYNNEI in the germline V gene. The CDR3 sequence is 16 residues long. The CDR3 bases are TGTGCCAGCAGTACTGGGCCAAATCGGAATAATTCACTCCTCCACTTT. This encodes CASSTGPNRNNSLLHF.

This chain links TRBV7-8 with TRBJ2-1, with a weak D call TRBD2 (6 bases). This CDR3 region has 14 residues. Trimming shortened V by 7 bases and J by 7 bases, and 17 bases separated the two germline ends. Germline lookup yields CDR1 SGHVS and CDR2 FQNEAQ. DNA for the CDR3: TGTGCCAGCAACCCGGAGGGCCACCGAAATGAGCAGTTCTTC. Amino acids: CASNPEGHRNEQFF.

In its sample, this clonotype was seen many times. The V and J genes are TRBV3-1 and TRBJ2-1, with 9 bases matching TRBD2. Germline CDR1 reads LGHDT; CDR2 reads YNNKEL (reference sequence). J lost 4 bases, V lost 4 bases, and 8 bases had no gene match. CDR3 size: 16 residues. Here the CDR3 DNA reads TGTGCCAGCAGCCTTCGGAGGACTAGCGCTTACAATGAGCAGTTCTTC. Its protein is CASSLRRTSAYNEQFF.

The chain uses TRBV12-3 or TRBV12-4 and TRBJ1-3; 8 bases fit TRBD1. Unmatched junction bases numbered 3, after V lost 6 bases and J lost 2 bases. The CDR3 sequence is 14 residues long. The CDR3 sequence is CASSKQGAGNTIYF. The CDR3 DNA sequence: TGTGCCAGCAGCAAACAGGGGGCTGGAAACACCATATATTTT.

The chain links TRBV10-3 to TRBJ2-1; perhaps TRBD2 as D (5 bases). The V gene lost 0 bases and the J gene lost 10 bases, with 7 bases spanning the gap. The CDR3 is made up of 12 amino acids. Germline V gene sequence: CDR1 ENHRY, CDR2 SYGVKD. CDR3 nucleotides: TGTGCCATCAGTGAGTCCCGGGGAGAGCAGTTCTTC. This encodes CAISESRGEQFF.